This TCR beta chain is from a study of ipilimumab plus nivolumab after autologous stem cell transplantation. Study summary: A median of about 8 nivolumab and 4 or 5 ipilimumab doses were given.

This clone has a handful of counts. V was shortened by 3 bases and J by 0 bases, with 5 bases between the two germline ends. This CDR3 has 13 amino acids. The germline V gene has CDR1 MNHEY and CDR2 SMNVEV (reference sequence). The repertoire was sequenced with immunoSEQ multiplex PCR; TCRdb's copy has only in-frame clones and lacks some. The sample shows 12,000 or so clones, about 70% of them seen only once. The chain has TRBV27 and TRBJ1-2, with a weak D call TRBD1 (5 bases). The starting material was PBMCs, obtained in a trial of ipilimumab plus nivolumab as post-transplant consolidation. The sequence was obtained from a male donor with multiple myeloma. Here the CDR3 DNA reads TGTGCCAGCAGTTTGACAGCTAACTATGGCTACACCTTC. Residues: CASSLTANYGYTF.